The 5 T cell receptor beta chains in this list originate from one sample, sequenced in a study of identical twins. TCRdb analysed the 5' RACE reads with MiXCR anew, one entry per CDR3 protein. The sample yields around 650,000 distinct CDR3 sequences, roughly 6.6% seen once. This same sample was also part of a study on yellow fever vaccine responses in identical twins.

The sample taken for sequencing was PBMCs. The receptors stem from a woman younger than 35 in good health.

V and J are TRBV7-9 and TRBJ1-1; 7 bases map to TRBD1. Looked up from germline, CDR1 is SEHNR and CDR2 is FQNEAQ (reference sequence). The J segment lost 2 bases and the V segment lost 5 bases, leaving 5 bases of the junction unmatched. The CDR3 is made up of 14 amino acids. CDR3 DNA: TGTGCCAGCAGCGAGACAGGGCTAAACACTGAAGCTTTCTTT. Protein: CASSETGLNTEAFF.

The V call is TRBV10-3, the J call TRBJ2-2, with a tentative D call TRBD1 (5 bases). V lost 6 bases and J lost 10, with 18 bases in between. The germline V gene encodes CDR1 ENHRY and CDR2 SYGVKD. The CDR3 sequence is 14 residues long. CDR3 amino acids: CAISKTGAPVELFF. The CDR3, as DNA: TGTGCCATCAGCAAGACTGGGGCCCCCGTGGAGCTGTTTTTT.

The CDR3 loop is CASTRTETDTQYF. CDR3 nucleotides: TGTGCCAGCACCAGGACAGAGACAGATACGCAGTATTTT. The chain links TRBV28 to TRBJ2-3, with D maybe TRBD1 (6 bases). CDR3 length: 13 amino acids. With 7 bases removed from V and 3 bases from J, the gap between germline ends came to 11 bases. The germline CDR1 and CDR2 sequences are MDHEN and SYDVKM.

The chain combines TRBV5-1 with TRBJ2-7, with no clear D. The V and J ends lost 0 bases and 0 bases respectively, with 7 bases between them. The germline V gene encodes CDR1 SGHRS and CDR2 YFSETQ. There are 14 residues in the CDR3. CDR3 nucleotides: TGCGCCAGCAGCTTGGAGATTGGCTCCTACGAGCAGTACTTC. Protein sequence: CASSLEIGSYEQYF. The complete variable domain, with remaining parts taken from reference TRBV5-1 and TRBJ2-7, reads KAGVTQTPRYLIKTRGQQVTLSCSPISGHRSVSWYQQTPGQGLQFLFEYFSETQRNKGNFPGRFSGRQFSNSRSEMNVSTLELGDSALYLCASSLEIGSYEQYFGPGTRLTVT.

The V gene is TRBV5-1, the J gene TRBJ2-3; possibly TRBD2 for D (6 bases). The CDR3 sequence is 15 residues long. The ends were cut back, 0 bases at V and 4 bases at J, with 12 bases in the middle. Germline CDR1 reads SGHRS; CDR2 reads YFSETQ. The DNA for the CDR3 is TGCGCCAGCAGCTTGGGGGCTGCTAGCGCAGATACGCAGTATTTT. It yields the protein CASSLGAASADTQYF.